The TCR beta chain described here comes from a study of CD8 T cells in ankylosing spondylitis. Broader study findings: Made up of eight highly homologous variants, a TCR beta motif appeared characteristic of ankylosing spondylitis blood.

MiXCR, run by TCRdb on the 5' RACE reads, gives a single entry per CDR3 protein. The sample contains about 700,000 distinct CDR3 sequences, roughly 20% of which appear only once. Germline V lookup: CDR1 MGHRA, CDR2 YSYEKL. V lost 5 bases to trimming and J lost 3 bases; unmatched junction nucleotides: 17. This CDR3 is 18 amino acids long. A few counts support this clonotype. The antigen is undetermined. The chain has TRBV4-1 and TRBJ2-3, with TRBD2 matching 7 bases. The source material was blood, either unsorted or a sorted T cell fraction (not recorded which). This clonotype originated in a male donor with ankylosing spondylitis. As DNA, the CDR3 is TGCGCCAGCAGCTTCACCCCCATTCCAGCGGGATTAACAGATACGCAGTATTTT. This sequence encodes CASSFTPIPAGLTDTQYF.